This entry features one T cell receptor beta chain sequence. These data belong to a study of blood T cell repertoires in COVID-19. The germline V gene encodes CDR1 SGHRS and CDR2 YFSETQ. The CDR3 covers 12 residues. With 4 bases removed from V and 3 bases from J, the gap between germline ends came to 6 bases. This table comes from immunoSEQ multiplex PCR, and its TCRdb copy is limited to in-frame clones, with some not included. The table records more than 85,000 clones, around 74% of them present only once. This receptor was obtained from a woman between 65 and 79 years old with acute or convalescent COVID-19. What was sequenced was peripheral blood. The chain uses TRBV5-1 and TRBJ2-3; D is unclear. This chain's CDR3 is CASSTTTDTQYF. CDR3 nucleotide sequence: TGCGCCAGCAGCACTACGACAGATACGCAGTATTTT.